This TCR beta chain is from a study of chemoradiotherapy in HPV16-positive cancers. Study-wide findings and caveats: Candidate HPV-specific clones and E7-related TCR motifs grew in tumor during treatment.

Germline values: CDR1 SGHRS, CDR2 YFSETQ. V was shortened by 4 bases and J by 4 bases, with 12 bases between the two germline ends. This CDR3 is 15 amino acids long. Repertoires were generated with immunoSEQ multiplex PCR, while TCRdb's copy carries only in-frame clones and drops some. The sample consists of under 20,000 clones, 79% of them appearing once. On this clone itself: Its antigen is as yet unknown.

Repeated repertoire sampling spanned the course of chemoradiotherapy. This clonotype was obtained from a human donor with HPV-associated anogenital cancer. This specimen was acquired from a patient who underwent chemoradiotherapy. The V gene is TRBV5-1, the J gene TRBJ2-6; D remains unclear. The CDR3 nucleotides are TGCGCCAGCAGCCTGACGATTGTGGGGGCCAACGTCCTGACTTTC. This encodes CASSLTIVGANVLTF.